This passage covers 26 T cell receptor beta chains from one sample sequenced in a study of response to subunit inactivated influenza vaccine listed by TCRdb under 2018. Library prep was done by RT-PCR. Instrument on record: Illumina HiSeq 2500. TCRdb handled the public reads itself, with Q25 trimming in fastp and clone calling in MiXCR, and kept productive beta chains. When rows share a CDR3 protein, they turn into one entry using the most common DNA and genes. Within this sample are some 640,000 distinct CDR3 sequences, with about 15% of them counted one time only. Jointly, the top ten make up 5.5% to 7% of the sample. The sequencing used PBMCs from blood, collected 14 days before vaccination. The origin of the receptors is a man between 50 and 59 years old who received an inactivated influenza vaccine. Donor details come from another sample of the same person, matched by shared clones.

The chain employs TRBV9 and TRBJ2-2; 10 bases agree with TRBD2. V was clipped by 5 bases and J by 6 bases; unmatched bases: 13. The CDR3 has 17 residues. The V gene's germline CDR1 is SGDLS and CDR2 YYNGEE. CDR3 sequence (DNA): TGTGCCAGCAGTGAGGGGGCCCTAGCGGGAGCTTCCGGGGAGCTGTTTTTT. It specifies CASSEGALAGASGELFF.

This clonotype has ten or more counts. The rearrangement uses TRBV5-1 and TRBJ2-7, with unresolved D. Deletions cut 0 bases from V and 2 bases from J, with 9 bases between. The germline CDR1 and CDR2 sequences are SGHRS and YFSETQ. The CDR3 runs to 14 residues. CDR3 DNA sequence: TGCGCCAGCAGCTTGGGGTCCCTACCCTACGAGCAGTACTTC. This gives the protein CASSLGSLPYEQYF.

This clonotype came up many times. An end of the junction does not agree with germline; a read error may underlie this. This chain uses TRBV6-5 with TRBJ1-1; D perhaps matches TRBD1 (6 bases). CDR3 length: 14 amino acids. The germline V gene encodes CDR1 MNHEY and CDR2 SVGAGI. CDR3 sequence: CASSDSGGERQAFF. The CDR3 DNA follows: TGTGCCAGCAGTGACTCGGGGGGCGAACGCCAAGCTTTCTTT.

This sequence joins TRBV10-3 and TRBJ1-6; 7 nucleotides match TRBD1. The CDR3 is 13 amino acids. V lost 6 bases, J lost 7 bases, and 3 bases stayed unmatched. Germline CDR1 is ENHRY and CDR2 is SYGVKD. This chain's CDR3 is CAIRGTENSPLHF. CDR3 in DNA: TGTGCCATCAGGGGGACAGAGAATTCACCCCTCCACTTT.

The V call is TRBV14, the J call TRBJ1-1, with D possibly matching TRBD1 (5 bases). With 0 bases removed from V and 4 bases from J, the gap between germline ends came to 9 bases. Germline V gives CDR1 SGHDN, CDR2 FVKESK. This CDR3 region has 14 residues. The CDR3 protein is CASSQDRVGTEAFF. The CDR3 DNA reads TGTGCCAGCAGCCAAGACAGGGTCGGCACTGAAGCTTTCTTT.

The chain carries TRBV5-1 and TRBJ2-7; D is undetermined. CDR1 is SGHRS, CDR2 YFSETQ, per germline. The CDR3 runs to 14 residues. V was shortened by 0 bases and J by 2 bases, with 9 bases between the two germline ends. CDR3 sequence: CASSLGPLAYEQYF. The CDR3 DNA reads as TGCGCCAGCAGCTTGGGACCTCTAGCCTACGAGCAGTACTTC. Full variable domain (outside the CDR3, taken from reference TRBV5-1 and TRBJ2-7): KAGVTQTPRYLIKTRGQQVTLSCSPISGHRSVSWYQQTPGQGLQFLFEYFSETQRNKGNFPGRFSGRQFSNSRSEMNVSTLELGDSALYLCASSLGPLAYEQYFGPGTRLTVT.

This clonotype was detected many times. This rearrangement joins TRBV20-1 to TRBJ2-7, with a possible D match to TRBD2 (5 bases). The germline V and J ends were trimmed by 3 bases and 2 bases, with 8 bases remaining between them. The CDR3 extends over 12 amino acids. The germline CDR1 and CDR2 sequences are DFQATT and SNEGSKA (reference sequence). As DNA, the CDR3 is TGCAGTGCTAGGAGGGAAACCTACGAGCAGTACTTC. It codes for CSARRETYEQYF.

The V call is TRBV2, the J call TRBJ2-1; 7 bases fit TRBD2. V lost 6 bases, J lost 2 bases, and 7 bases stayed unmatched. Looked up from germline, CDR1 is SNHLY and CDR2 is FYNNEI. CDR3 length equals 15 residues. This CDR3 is CASSVTSATYNEQFF. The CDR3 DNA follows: TGTGCCAGCAGCGTTACTAGCGCTACCTACAATGAGCAGTTCTTC.

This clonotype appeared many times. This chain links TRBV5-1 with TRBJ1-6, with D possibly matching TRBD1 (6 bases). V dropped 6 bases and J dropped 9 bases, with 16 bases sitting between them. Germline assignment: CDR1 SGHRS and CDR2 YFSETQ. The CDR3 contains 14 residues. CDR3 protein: CASTPGTRRSPLHF. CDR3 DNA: TGCGCCAGCACCCCCGGGACACGGCGTTCACCCCTCCACTTT.

The CDR3 DNA sequence: TGCAGTGCTCGGCACCCGGGCCCAGATACGCAGTATTTT. It is translated as CSARHPGPDTQYF. The chain uses TRBV20-1 and TRBJ2-3, with no clear D. The germline V gene has CDR1 DFQATT and CDR2 SNEGSKA (reference sequence). The CDR3 extends over 13 amino acids. V was trimmed by 5 bases and J by 4 bases, leaving 13 bases between them.

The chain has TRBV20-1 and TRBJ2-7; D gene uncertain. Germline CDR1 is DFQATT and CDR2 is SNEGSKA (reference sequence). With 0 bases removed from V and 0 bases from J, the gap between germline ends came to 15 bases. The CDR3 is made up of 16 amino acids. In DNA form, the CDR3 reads TGCAGTGCTAGAGATAGGTCAAGGACGGTCTCCTACGAGCAGTACTTC. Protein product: CSARDRSRTVSYEQYF.

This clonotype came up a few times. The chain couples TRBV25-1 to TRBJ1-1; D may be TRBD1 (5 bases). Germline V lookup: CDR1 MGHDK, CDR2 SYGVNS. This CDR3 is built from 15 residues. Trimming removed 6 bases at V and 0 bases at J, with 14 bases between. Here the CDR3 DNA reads TGTGCCAGCAGACCCACGGGACGTATGAACACTGAAGCTTTCTTT. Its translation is CASRPTGRMNTEAFF.

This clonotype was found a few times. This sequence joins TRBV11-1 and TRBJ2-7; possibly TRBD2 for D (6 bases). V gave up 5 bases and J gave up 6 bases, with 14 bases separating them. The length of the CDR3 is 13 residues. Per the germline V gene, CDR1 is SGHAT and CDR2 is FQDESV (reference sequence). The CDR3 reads CASSPKTRPEQYF. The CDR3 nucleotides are TGTGCCAGCAGCCCAAAGACTAGACCCGAGCAGTACTTC.

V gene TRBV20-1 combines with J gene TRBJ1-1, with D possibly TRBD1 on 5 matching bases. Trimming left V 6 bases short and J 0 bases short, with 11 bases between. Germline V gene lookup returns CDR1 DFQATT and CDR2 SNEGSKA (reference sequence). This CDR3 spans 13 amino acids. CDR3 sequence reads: CSADEGLNTEAFF. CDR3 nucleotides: TGCAGTGCAGATGAGGGGCTGAACACTGAAGCTTTCTTT.

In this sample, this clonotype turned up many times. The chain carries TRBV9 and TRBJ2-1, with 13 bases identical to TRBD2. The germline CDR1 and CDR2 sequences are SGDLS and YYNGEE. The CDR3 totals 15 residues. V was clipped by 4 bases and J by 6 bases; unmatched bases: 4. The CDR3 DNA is TGTGCCAGCAGCTGGACTAGCGGGAGTGGCAATGAGCAGTTCTTC. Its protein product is CASSWTSGSGNEQFF.

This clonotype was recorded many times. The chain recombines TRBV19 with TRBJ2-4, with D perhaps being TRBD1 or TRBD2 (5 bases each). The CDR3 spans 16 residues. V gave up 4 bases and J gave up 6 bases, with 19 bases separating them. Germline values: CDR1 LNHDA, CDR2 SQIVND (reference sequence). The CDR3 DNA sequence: TGTGCCAGTAGTACCCGATCTGGGACCATGGGAAACATTCAGTACTTC. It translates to CASSTRSGTMGNIQYF.

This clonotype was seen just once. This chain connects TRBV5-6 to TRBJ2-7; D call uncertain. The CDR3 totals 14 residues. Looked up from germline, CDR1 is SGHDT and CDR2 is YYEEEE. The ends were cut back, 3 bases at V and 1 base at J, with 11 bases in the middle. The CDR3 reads CASSSGLSSYEQYF. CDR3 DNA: TGTGCCAGCAGCTCCGGTCTGAGTTCCTACGAGCAGTACTTC.

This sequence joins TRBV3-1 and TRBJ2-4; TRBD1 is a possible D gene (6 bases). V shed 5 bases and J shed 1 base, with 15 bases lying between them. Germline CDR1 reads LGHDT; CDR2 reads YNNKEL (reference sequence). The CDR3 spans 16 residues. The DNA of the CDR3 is TGTGCCAGCAGCAAGGACAGAGGGAGCGCCAAAAACATTCAGTACTTC. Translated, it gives CASSKDRGSAKNIQYF.

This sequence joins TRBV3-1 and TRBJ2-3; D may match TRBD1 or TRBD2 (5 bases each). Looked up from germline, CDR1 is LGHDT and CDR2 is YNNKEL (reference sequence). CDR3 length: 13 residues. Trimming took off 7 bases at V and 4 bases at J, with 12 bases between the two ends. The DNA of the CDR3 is TGTGCCAGCAAGCCCCTGGGGGCAGATACGCAGTATTTT. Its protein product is CASKPLGADTQYF.

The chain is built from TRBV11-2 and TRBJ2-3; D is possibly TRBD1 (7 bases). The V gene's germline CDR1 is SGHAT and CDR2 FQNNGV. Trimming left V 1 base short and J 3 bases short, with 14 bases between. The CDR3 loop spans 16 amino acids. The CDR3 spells CASSLAGRGVTDTQYF. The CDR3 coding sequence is TGTGCCAGCAGCTTAGCAGGCAGGGGGGTAACAGATACGCAGTATTTT.

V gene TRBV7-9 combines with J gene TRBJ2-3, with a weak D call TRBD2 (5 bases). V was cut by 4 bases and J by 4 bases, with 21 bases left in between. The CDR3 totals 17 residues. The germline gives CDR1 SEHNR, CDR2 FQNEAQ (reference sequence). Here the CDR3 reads CASSYDSGSPAADTQYF. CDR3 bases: TGTGCCAGCAGCTATGACTCGGGATCTCCGGCAGCAGATACGCAGTATTTT.

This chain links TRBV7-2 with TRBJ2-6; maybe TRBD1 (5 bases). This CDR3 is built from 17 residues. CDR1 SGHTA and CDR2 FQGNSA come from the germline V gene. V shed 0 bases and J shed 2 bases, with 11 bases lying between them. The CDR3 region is CASSLAFSGPGANVLTF. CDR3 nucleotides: TGTGCCAGCAGCTTAGCGTTTTCAGGGCCTGGGGCCAACGTCCTGACTTTC.

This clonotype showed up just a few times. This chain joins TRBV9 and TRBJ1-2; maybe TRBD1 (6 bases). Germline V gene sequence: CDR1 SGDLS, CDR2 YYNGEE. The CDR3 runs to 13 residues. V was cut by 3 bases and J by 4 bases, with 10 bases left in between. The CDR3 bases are TGTGCCAGCAGCGCCGGACAGCCCTATGGCTACACCTTC. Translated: CASSAGQPYGYTF. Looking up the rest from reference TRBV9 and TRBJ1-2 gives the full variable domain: DSGVTQTPKHLITATGQRVTLRCSPRSGDLSVYWYQQSLDQGLQFLIQYYNGEERAKGNILERFSAQQFPDLHSELNLSSLELGDSALYFCASSAGQPYGYTFGSGTRLTVV.

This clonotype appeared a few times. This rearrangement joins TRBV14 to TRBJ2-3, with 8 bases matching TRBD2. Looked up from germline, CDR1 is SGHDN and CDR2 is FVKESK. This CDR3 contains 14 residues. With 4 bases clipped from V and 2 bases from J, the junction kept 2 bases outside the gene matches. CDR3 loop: CASSPGGATDTQYF. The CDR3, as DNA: TGTGCCAGCAGCCCCGGGGGGGCCACAGATACGCAGTATTTT.

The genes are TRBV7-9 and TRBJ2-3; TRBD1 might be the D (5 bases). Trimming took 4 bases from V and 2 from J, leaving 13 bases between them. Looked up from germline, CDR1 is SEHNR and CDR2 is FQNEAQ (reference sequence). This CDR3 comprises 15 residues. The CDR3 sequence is CASSYRILLTDTQYF. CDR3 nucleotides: TGTGCCAGCAGCTACAGGATCCTACTCACAGATACGCAGTATTTT.

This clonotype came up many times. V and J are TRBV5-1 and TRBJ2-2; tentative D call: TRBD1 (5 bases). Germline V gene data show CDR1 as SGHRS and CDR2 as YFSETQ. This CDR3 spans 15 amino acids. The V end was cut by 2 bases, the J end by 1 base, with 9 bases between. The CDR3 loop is CASSFRQGNTGELFF. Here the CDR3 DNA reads TGCGCCAGCAGCTTCCGTCAGGGGAACACCGGGGAGCTGTTTTTT.